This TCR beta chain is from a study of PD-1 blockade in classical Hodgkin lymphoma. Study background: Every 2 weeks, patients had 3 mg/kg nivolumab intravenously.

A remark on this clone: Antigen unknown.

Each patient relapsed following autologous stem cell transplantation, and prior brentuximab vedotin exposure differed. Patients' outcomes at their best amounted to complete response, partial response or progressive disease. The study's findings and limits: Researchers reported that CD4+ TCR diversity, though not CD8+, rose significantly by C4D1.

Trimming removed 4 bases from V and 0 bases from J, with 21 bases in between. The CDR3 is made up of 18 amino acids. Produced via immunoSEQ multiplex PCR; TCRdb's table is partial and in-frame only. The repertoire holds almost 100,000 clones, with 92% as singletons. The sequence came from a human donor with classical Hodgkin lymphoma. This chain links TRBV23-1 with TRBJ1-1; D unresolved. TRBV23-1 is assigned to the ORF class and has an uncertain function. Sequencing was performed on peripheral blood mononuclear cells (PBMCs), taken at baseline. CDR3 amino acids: CASSPRWQAGGMNTEAFF. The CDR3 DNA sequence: TGCGCCAGCAGTCCTCGTTGGCAGGCCGGCGGCATGAACACTGAAGCTTTCTTT.